This record covers a single TCR beta chain. No antigen is known for it. This CDR3 comprises 17 residues. V was clipped by 2 bases and J by 0 bases; unmatched bases: 6. CDR1 and CDR2 (germline): SGHTA, FQGNSA. This sample was taken from a study of cytomegalovirus exposure and HLA in healthy donors. Points from the study as a whole: Among the CMV-associated chains, three were confirmed in vitro as specific for CMV antigens. Among donors in an Asian-associated ancestry cluster, a later analysis reportedly found fewer N-insertions than the approximately 700-donor mean.

Primers included in the PCR were 60 Vbeta and 13 Jbeta primers. Clones were read by immunoSEQ multiplex PCR, and TCRdb kept only the in-frame ones, dropping some. Of fewer than 250,000 clones in the sample, 80% to 85% were seen once. Sequencing used PBMCs. The V and J genes are TRBV7-2 and TRBJ1-4, with 7 positions matching TRBD1. This clonotype originated in a woman in her 40s in good health and CMV-seronegative. This chain's CDR3 is CASSLNGRGTTNEKLFF. The DNA for the CDR3 is TGTGCCAGCAGCTTAAACGGCAGGGGGACAACTAATGAAAAACTGTTTTTT.